This T cell receptor (beta chain) is drawn from a study of shared clonotypes between healthy human individuals. V was pared by 4 bases and J by 6 bases, with 13 bases between. This CDR3 region has 13 residues. Germline V CDR1 and CDR2: SGHNT, YYREEE (reference sequence). The table came from immunoSEQ multiplex PCR; TCRdb's copy has only in-frame clones and leaves some out. Of nearly 1,000,000 clones listed, more than 75% are singletons. The chain couples TRBV5-4 to TRBJ2-5; a weak D match, TRBD1 (6 bases). The sample consisted of memory CD4+ T cells sorted from blood. Indicated subset: CD45RA-negative fraction. The receptor was derived from a man aged 18 to 29 in good health. The CDR3, as DNA: TGTGCCAGCAGCCAGGACAGTAGCAAGACCCAGTACTTC. Amino acid sequence: CASSQDSSKTQYF.